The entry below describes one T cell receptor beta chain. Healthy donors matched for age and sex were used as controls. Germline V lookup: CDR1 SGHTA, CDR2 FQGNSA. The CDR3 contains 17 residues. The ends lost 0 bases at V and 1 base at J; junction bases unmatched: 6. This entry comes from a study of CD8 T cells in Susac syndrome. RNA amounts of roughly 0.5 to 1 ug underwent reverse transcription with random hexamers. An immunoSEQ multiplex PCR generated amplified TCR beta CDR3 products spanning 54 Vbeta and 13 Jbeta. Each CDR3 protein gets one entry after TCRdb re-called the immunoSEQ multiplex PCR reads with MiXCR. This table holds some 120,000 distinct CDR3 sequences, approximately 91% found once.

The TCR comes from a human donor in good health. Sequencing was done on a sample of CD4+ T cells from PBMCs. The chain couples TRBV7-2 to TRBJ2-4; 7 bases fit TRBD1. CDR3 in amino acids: CASSLAGGASAKNIQYF. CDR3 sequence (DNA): TGTGCCAGCAGCTTAGCAGGGGGCGCAAGTGCCAAAAACATTCAGTACTTC.